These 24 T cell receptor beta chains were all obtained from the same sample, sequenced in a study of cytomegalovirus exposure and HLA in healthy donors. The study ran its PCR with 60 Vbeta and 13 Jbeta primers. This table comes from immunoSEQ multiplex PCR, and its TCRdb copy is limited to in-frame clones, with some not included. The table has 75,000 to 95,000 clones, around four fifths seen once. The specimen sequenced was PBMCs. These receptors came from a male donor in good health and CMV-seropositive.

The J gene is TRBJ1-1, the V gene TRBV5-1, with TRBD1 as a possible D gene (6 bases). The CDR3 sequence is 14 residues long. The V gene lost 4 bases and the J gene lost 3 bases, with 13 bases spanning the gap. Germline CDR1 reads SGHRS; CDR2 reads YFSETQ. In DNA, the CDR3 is TGCGCCAGCAGCCTCGAGTGGGGGCACACTGAAGCTTTCTTT. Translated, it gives CASSLEWGHTEAFF.

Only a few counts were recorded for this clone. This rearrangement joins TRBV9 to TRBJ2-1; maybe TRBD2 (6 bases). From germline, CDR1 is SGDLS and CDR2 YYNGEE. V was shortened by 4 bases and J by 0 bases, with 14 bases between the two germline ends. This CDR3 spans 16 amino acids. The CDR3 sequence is CASSPGRRGSYNEQFF. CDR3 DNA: TGTGCCAGCAGCCCGGGGAGGAGGGGCTCCTACAATGAGCAGTTCTTC.

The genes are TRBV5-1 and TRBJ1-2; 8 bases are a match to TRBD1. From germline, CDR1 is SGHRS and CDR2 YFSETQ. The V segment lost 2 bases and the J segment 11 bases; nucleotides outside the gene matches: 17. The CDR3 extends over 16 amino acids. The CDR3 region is CASSFRGRSVLVIYTF. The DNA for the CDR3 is TGCGCCAGCAGCTTCAGGGGGCGTTCTGTCTTAGTCATTTACACCTTC.

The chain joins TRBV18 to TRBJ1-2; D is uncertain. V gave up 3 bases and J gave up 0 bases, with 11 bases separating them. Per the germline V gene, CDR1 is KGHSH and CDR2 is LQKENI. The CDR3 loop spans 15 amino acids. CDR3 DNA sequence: TGTGCCAGCTCACCGAGTCGAGGTCCTAACTATGGCTACACCTTC. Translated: CASSPSRGPNYGYTF.

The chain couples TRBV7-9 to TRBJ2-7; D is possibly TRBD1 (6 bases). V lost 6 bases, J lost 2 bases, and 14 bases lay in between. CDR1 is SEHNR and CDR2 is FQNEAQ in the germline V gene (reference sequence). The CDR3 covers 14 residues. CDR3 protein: CASSLTRDTYEQYF. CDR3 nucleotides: TGTGCCAGCAGTCTTACCCGGGACACCTACGAGCAGTACTTC.

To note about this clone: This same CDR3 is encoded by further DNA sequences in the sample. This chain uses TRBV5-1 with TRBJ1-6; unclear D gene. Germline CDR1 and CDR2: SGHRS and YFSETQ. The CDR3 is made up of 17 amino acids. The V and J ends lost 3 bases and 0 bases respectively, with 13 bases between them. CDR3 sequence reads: CASSSQAQSSYNSPLHF. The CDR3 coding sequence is TGCGCCAGCAGCTCCCAAGCACAGAGCTCCTATAATTCACCCCTCCACTTT.

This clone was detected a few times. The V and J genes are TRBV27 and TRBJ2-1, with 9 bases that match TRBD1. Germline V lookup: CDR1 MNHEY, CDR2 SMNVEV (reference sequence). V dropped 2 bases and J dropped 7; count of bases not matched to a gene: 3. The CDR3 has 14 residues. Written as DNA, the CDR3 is TGTGCCAGCAGTTTAGGGACAGGGCTAAATGAGCAGTTCTTC. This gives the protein CASSLGTGLNEQFF.

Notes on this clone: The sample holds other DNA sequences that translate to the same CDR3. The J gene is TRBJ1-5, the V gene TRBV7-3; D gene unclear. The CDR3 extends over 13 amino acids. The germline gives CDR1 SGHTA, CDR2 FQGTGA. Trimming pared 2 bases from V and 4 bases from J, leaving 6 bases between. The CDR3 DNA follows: TGTGCCAGCAGCTTAGGCCCGAATCAGCCCCAGCATTTT. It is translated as CASSLGPNQPQHF.

CDR3 DNA sequence: TGTGCCAGCAGTTTCGCGCAGGGCGAAGAGACCCAGTACTTC. Translation: CASSFAQGEETQYF. This chain joins TRBV27 and TRBJ2-5; tentative D call: TRBD1 (5 bases). The germline CDR1 and CDR2 sequences are MNHEY and SMNVEV (reference sequence). Between the trimmed V and J ends, which lost 3 bases and 3 bases, there was a span of 11 bases. The CDR3 has 14 residues.

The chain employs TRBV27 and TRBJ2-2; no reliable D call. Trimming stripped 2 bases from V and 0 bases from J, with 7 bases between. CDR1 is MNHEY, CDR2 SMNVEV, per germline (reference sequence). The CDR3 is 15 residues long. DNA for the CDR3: TGTGCCAGCAGTTTAAACCCAGCGAACACCGGGGAGCTGTTTTTT. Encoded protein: CASSLNPANTGELFF.

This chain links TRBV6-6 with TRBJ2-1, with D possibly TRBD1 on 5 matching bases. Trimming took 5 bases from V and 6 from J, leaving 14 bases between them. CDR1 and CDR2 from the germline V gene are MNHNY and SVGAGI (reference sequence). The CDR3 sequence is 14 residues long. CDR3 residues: CASSRLRAGNEQFF. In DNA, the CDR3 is TGTGCCAGCAGTCGACTCAGGGCTGGCAATGAGCAGTTCTTC.

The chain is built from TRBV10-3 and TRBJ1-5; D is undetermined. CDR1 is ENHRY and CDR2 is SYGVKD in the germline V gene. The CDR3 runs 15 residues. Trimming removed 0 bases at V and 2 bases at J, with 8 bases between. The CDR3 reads CAISESGEGNQPQHF. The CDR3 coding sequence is TGTGCCATCAGTGAGTCGGGAGAGGGCAATCAGCCCCAGCATTTT.

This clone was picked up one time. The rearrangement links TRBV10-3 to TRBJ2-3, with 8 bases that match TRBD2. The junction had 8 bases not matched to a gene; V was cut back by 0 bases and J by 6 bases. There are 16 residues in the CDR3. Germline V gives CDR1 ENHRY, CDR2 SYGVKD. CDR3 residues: CAISESMGLGGDTQYF. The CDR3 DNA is TGTGCCATCAGTGAGTCGATGGGACTAGGGGGGGATACGCAGTATTTT.

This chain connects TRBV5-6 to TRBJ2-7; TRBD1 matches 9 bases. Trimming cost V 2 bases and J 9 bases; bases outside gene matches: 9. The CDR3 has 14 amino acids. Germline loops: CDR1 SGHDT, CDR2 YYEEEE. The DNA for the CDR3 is TGTGCCAGCAGCTTCTCCGGGACAGGGAACGGGCAGTACTTC. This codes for CASSFSGTGNGQYF.

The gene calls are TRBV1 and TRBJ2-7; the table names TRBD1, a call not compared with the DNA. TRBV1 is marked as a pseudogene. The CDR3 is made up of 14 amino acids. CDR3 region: CTRPPGQTVYEQYF. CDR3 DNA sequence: TGCACCAGACCTCCGGGACAGACAGTATACGAGCAGTACTTC.

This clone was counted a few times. CDR3 region: CASSGRGGHREAFF. In DNA form, the CDR3 reads TGTGCCAGCTCCGGGAGGGGGGGGCACAGGGAAGCTTTCTTT. The chain uses TRBV6-1 and TRBJ1-1; a possible D gene is TRBD1 (6 bases). This CDR3 is 14 amino acids long. V was shortened by 8 bases and J by 8 bases, with 21 bases between the two germline ends. Germline-derived CDR1 and CDR2 are MNHNS and SASEGT.

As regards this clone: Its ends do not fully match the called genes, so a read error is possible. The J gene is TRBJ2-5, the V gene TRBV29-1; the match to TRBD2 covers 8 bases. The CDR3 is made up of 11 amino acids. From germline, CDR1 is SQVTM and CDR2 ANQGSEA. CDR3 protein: CSAGDQETQYF. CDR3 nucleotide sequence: TGTTCAGCGGGGGACCAAGAGACCCAGTACTTC.

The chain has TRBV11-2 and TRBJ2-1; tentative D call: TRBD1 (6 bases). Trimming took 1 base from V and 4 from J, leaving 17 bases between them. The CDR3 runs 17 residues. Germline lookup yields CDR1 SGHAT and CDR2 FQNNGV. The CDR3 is CASSLVGRGRGYNEQFF. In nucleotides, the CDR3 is TGTGCCAGCAGCTTAGTAGGTAGGGGGAGAGGGTACAATGAGCAGTTCTTC.

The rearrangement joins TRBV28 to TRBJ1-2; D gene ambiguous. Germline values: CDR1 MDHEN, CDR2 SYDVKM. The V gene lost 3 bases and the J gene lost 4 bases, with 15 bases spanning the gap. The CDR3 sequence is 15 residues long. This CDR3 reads CASSLRLVTTYGYTF. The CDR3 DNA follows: TGTGCCAGCAGTTTGAGACTCGTCACCACCTATGGCTACACCTTC.

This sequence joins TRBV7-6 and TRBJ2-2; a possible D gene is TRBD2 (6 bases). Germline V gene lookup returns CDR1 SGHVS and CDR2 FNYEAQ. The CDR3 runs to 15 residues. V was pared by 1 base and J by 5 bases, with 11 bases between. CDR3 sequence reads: CASSLVSGSTGELFF. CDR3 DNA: TGTGCCAGCAGCTTAGTAAGCGGGTCTACCGGGGAGCTGTTTTTT.

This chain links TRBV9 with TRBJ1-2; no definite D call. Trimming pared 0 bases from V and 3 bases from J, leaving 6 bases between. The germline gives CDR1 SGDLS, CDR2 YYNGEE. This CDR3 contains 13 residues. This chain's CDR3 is CASSVAQHYGYTF. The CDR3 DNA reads TGTGCCAGCAGCGTAGCACAGCACTATGGCTACACCTTC.

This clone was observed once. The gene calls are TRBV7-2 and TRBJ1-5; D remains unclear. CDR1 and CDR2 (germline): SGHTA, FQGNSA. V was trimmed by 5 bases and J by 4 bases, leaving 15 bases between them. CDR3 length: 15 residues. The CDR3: CASSTRSGENQPQHF. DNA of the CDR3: TGTGCCAGCAGCACTCGCAGCGGAGAAAATCAGCCCCAGCATTTT.

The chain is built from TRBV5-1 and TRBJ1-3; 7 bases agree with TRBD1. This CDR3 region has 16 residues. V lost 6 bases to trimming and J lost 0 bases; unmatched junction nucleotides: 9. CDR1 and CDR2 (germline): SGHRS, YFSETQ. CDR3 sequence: CASKDFAGGSGNTIYF. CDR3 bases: TGCGCCAGCAAGGACTTTGCAGGGGGCTCTGGAAACACCATATATTTT.

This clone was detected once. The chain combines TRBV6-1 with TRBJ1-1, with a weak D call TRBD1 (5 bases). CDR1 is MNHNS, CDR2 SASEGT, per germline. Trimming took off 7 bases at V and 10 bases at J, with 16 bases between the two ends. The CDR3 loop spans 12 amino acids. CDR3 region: CASIRQSLVAFF. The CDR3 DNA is TGTGCCAGCATACGACAGAGCCTTGTAGCTTTCTTT.